The clone carrying this T cell receptor (beta chain) showed up just once. Its antigen remains unknown. The entry originates in a study of T cell responses to AZD1222 COVID-19 vaccine. Whole-study findings and limits: Donor demographics were predominantly white British with a female majority; clonal diversity may be underestimated. Unmutated regions of variants are reportedly targeted by nearly half of spike-specific TCRs.

This CDR3 region has 13 residues. Germline V CDR1 and CDR2: KGHSH, LQKENI. Trimming left V 3 bases short and J 6 bases short, with 10 bases between. The repertoire was sequenced with immunoSEQ multiplex PCR; TCRdb's copy has only in-frame clones and lacks some. This table has about 110,000 clones, around nine tenths appearing once. The rearrangement uses TRBV18 and TRBJ2-3; possibly TRBD1 for D (5 bases). Sequencing was performed on peripheral blood, taken 28 days after the second AZD1222 dose. The receptor was isolated from an adult who received the AZD1222 COVID-19 vaccine. The CDR3 region is CASSPDTPDTQYF. In DNA form, the CDR3 reads TGTGCCAGCTCACCGGACACTCCGGATACGCAGTATTTT.